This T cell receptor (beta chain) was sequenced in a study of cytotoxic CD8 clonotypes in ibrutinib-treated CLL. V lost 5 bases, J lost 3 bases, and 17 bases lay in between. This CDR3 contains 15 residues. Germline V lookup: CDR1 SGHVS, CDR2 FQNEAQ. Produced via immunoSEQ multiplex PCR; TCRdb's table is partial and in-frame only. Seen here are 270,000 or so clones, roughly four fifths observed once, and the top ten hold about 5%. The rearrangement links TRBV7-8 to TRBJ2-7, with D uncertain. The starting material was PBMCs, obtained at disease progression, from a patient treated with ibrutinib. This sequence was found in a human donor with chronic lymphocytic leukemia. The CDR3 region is CASSPRRTVIYEQYF. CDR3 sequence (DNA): TGTGCCAGCAGCCCCCGGAGAACCGTTATCTACGAGCAGTACTTC.